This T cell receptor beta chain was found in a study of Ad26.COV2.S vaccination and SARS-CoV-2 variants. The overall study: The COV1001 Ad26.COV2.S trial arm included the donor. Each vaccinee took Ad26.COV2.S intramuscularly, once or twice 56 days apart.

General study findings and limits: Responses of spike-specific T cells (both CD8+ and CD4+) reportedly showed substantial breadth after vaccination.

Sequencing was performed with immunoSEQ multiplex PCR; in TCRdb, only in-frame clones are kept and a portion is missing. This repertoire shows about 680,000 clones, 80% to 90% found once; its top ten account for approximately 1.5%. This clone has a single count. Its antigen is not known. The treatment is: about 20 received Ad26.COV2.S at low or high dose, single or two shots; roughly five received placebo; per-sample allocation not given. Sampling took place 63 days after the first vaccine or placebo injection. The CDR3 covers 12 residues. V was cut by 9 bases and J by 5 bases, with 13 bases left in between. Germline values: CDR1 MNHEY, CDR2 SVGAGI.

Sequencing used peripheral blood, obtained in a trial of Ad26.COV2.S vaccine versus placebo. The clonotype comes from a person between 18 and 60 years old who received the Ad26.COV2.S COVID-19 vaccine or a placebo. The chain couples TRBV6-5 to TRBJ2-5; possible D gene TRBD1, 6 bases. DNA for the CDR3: TGTGCCAGTTCAGGGGTCGGGGAGACCCAGTACTTC. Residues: CASSGVGETQYF.